This TCR beta chain was retrieved from a study of blood T cell repertoires in COVID-19. Looking at the study overall: Spain, Italy and the United States supplied samples that represented acute and convalescent COVID-19. The cDNA or gDNA used as material had been derived from T cells, B-cell-depleted T cells, or PBMCs.

Per the authors' pipeline: Reference gene primer amplification yielded estimated nucleated cell counts. The assay was immunoSEQ multiplex PCR, and TCRdb's table has in-frame clones only and misses some. That table furnishes V, J and clone size, whereas the DNA furnished D and trimming. This table holds some 150,000 clones, roughly 80% found once. This CDR3 spans 18 amino acids. Germline-derived CDR1 and CDR2 are LNHNV and YYDKDF (reference sequence). Trimming removed 7 bases at V and 4 bases at J, with 26 bases between. This clone was picked up a small number of times. The source material was peripheral blood. This chain joins TRBV15 and TRBJ1-5; D perhaps matches TRBD1 (5 bases). This sequence originates from a woman in her sixties or seventies with acute or convalescent COVID-19. The CDR3 sequence: CATTSGVGAADKNQPQHF. The CDR3, as DNA: TGTGCCACCACATCGGGGGTGGGTGCCGCCGATAAGAATCAGCCCCAGCATTTT.